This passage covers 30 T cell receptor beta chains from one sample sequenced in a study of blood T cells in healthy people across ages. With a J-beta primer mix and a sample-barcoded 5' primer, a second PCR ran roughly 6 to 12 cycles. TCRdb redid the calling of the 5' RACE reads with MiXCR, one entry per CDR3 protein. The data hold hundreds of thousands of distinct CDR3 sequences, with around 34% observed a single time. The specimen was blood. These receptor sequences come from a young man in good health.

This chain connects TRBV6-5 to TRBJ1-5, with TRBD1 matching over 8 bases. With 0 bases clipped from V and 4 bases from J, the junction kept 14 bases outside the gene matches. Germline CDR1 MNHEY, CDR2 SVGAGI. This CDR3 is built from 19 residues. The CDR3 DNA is TGTGCCAGCAGTTACTCTCGGGCCGGACAGGGAGTAGAGAATCAGCCCCAGCATTTT. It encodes CASSYSRAGQGVENQPQHF.

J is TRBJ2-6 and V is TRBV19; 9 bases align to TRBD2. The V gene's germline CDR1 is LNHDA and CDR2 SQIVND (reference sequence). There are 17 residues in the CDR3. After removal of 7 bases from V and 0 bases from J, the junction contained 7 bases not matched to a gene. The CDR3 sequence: CASTIAGALSGANVLTF. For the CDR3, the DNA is TGTGCCAGTACCATAGCGGGGGCCCTCTCTGGGGCCAACGTCCTGACTTTC.

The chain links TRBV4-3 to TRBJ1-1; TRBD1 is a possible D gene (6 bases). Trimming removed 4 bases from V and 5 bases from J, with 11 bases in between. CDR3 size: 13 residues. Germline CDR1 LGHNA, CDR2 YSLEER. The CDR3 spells CASSPDSGTEAFF. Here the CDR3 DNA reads TGCGCCAGCAGCCCGGACAGCGGTACTGAAGCTTTCTTT.

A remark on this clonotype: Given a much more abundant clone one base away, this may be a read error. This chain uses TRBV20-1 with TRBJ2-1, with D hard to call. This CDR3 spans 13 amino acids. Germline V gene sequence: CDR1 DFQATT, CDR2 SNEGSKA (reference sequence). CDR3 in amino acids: CSASAEFYNEQLF. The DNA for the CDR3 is TGCAGTGCGAGCGCAGAATTCTACAATGAGCAGTTATTC.

The CDR3 region has the DNA TGCAGTGCTAGCGTAGCGGGGTTGTTCGAGCAGTACTTC. Encoded protein: CSASVAGLFEQYF. V usage is TRBV20-1 and J usage is TRBJ2-4; 8 bases agree with TRBD2. The assigned J gene may be wrong: the sequence end matches TRBJ2-7 better. CDR3 size: 13 residues. CDR1 and CDR2 (germline): DFQATT, SNEGSKA (reference sequence).

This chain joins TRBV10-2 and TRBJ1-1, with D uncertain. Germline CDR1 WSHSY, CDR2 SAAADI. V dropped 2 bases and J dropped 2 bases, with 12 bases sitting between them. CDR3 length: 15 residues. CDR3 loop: CASSESLEGNTEAFF. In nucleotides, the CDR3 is TGCGCCAGCAGTGAGAGTCTGGAGGGAAACACTGAAGCTTTCTTT.

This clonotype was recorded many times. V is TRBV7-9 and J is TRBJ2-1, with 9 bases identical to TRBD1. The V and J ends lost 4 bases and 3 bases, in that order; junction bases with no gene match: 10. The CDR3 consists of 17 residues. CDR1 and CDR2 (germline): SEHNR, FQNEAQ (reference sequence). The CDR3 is CASSSVQTGGIYNEQFF. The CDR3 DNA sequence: TGTGCCAGCAGCTCCGTTCAGACAGGGGGAATCTACAATGAGCAGTTCTTC. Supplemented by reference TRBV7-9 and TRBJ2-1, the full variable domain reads DTGVSQNPRHKITKRGQNVTFRCDPISEHNRLYWYRQTLGQGPEFLTYFQNEAQLEKSRLLSDRFSAERPKGSFSTLEIQRTEQGDSAMYLCASSSVQTGGIYNEQFFGPGTRLTVL.

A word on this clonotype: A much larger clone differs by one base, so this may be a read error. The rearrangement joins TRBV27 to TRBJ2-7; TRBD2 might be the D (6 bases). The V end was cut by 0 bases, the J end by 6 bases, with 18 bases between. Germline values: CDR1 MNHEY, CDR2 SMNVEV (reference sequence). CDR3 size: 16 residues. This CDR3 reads CASSLSLGGLNSEQYF. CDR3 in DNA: TGTGCCAGCAGTTTATCATTGGGGGGTTTAAACTCCGAGCAGTACTTC.

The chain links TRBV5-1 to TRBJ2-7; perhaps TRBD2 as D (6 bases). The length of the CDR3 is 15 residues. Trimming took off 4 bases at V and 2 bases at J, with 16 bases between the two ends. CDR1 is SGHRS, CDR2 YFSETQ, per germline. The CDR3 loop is CASSKAGRETYEQYF. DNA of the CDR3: TGCGCCAGCAGCAAGGCGGGGAGAGAAACCTACGAGCAGTACTTC.

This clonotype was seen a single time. CDR3 protein: CASSLGGQGGYGYTF. The CDR3 DNA follows: TGTGCCAGCAGTTTAGGGGGACAGGGTGGCTATGGCTACACCTTC. This sequence joins TRBV12-3 or TRBV12-4 and TRBJ1-2, with 9 bases matching TRBD1. There are 15 residues in the CDR3. The V and J ends lost 1 base and 4 bases, in that order; junction bases with no gene match: 4.

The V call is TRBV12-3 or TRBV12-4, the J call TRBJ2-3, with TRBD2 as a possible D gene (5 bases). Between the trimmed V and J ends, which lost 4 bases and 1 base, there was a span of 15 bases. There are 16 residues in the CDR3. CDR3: CASSYEGVVGTDTQYF. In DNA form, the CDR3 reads TGTGCCAGCAGTTATGAGGGAGTAGTGGGCACAGATACGCAGTATTTT.

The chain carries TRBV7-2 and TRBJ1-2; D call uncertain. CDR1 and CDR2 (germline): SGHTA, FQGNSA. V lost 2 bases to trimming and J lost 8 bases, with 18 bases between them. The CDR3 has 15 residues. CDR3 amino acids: CASSLMGSVGRGYTF. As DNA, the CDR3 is TGTGCCAGCAGCTTAATGGGCAGCGTAGGTCGGGGCTACACCTTC.

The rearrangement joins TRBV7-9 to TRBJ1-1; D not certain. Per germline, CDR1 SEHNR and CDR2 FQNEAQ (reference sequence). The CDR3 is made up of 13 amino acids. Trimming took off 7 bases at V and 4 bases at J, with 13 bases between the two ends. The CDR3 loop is CASTRPAGTEAFF. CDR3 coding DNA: TGTGCCAGCACCCGGCCGGCAGGCACTGAAGCTTTCTTT. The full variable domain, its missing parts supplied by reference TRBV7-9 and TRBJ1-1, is DTGVSQNPRHKITKRGQNVTFRCDPISEHNRLYWYRQTLGQGPEFLTYFQNEAQLEKSRLLSDRFSAERPKGSFSTLEIQRTEQGDSAMYLCASTRPAGTEAFFGQGTRLTVV.

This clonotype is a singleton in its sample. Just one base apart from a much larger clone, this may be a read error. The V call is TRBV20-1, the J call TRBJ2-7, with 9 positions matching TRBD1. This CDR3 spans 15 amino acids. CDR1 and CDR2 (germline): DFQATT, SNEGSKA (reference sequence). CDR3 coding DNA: TGCAATGCTAGAGATTACCGGGACAGGGATTACGAGCAGTACTTC. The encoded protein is CNARDYRDRDYEQYF.

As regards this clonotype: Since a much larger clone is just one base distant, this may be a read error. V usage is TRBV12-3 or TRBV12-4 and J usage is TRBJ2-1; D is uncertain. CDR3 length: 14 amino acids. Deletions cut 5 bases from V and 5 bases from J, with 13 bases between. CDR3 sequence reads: CASSVGPKNNEQFF. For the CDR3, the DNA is TGTGCCAGCAGTGTGGGTCCAAAAAACAATGAGCAGTTCTTC.

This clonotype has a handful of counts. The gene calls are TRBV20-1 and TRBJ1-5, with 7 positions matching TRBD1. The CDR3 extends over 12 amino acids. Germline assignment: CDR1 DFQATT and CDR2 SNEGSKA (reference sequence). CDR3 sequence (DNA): TGCAGCCTCGACAGGGATTATCAGCCCCAGCATTTT. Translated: CSLDRDYQPQHF.

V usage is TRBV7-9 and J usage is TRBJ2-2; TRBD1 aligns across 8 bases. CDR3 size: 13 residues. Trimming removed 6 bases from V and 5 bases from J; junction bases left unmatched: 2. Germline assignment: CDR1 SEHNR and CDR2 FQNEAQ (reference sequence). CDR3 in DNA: TGTGCCAGCAGGACAGGGGTTACCGGGGAGCTGTTTTTT. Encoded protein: CASRTGVTGELFF. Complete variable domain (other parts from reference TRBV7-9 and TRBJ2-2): DTGVSQNPRHKITKRGQNVTFRCDPISEHNRLYWYRQTLGQGPEFLTYFQNEAQLEKSRLLSDRFSAERPKGSFSTLEIQRTEQGDSAMYLCASRTGVTGELFFGEGSRLTVL.

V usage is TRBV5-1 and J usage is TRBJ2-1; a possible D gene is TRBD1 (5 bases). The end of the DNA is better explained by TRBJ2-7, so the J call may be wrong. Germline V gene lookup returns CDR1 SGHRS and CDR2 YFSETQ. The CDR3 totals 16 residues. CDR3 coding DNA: TGCGCCAGCAGCTTGGGGGGCCCTTACTCCTACAATGAGCAGTACTTC. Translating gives CASSLGGPYSYNEQYF.

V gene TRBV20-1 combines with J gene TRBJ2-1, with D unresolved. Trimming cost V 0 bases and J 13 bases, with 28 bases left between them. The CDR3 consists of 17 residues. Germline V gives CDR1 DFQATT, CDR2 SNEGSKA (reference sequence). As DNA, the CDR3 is TGCAGTGCTAGAGAGCCCGGTGTAGCCTTGACCCAAGAGACCCAGTTCTTC. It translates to CSAREPGVALTQETQFF.

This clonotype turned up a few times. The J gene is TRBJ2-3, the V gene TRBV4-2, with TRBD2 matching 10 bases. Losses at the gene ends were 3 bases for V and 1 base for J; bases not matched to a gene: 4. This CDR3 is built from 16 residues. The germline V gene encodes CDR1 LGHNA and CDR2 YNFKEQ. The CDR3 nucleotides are TGTGCCAGCAGCCAGCCTGGGACTAGCGGCACAGATACGCAGTATTTT. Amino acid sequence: CASSQPGTSGTDTQYF.

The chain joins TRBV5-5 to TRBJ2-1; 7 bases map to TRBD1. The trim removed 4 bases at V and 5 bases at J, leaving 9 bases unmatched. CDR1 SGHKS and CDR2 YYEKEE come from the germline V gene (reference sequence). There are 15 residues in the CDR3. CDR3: CASSAPGQLNNEQFF. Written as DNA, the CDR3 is TGTGCCAGCAGCGCGCCGGGACAGCTTAACAATGAGCAGTTCTTC.

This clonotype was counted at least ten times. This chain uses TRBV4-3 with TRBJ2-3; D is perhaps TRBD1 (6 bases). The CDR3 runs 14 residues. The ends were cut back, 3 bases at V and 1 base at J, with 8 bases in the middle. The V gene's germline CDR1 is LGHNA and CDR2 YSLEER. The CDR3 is CASSHSGGTDTQYF. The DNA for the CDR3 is TGCGCCAGCAGCCATTCAGGGGGCACAGATACGCAGTATTTT.

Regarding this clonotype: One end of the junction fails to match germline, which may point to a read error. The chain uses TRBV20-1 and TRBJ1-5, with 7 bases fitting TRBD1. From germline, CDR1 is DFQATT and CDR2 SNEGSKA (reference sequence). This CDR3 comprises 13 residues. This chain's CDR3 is CGASRTGDQPQHF. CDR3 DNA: TGTGGTGCTAGTAGAACAGGGGATCAGCCCCAGCATTTT.

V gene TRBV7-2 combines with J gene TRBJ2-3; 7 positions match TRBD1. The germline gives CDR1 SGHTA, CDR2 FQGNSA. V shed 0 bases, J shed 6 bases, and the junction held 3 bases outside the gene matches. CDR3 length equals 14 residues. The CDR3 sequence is CASSLADRVDTQYF. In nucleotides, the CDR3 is TGTGCCAGCAGCTTAGCCGACAGGGTGGATACGCAGTATTTT.

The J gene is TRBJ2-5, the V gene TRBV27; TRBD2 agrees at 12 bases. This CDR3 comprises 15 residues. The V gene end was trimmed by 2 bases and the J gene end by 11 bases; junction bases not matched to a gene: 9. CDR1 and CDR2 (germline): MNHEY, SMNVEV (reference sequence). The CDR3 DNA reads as TGTGCCAGCAGTTTAGCTAGCGGGGGGGTCAATGAGCAGTACTTC. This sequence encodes CASSLASGGVNEQYF.

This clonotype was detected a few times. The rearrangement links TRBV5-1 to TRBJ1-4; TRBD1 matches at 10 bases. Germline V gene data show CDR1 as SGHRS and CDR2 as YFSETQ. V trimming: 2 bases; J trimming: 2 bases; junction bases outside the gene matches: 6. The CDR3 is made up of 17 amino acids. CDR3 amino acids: CASSFPGQGTTNEKLFF. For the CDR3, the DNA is TGCGCCAGCAGCTTCCCGGGACAGGGGACGACTAATGAAAAACTGTTTTTT.

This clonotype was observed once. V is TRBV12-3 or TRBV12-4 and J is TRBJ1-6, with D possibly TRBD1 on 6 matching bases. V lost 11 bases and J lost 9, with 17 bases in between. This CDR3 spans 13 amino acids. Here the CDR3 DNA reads TGTGCCTGCGTGCAGCAAGGGGGTTCACCCCTCCACTTT. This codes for CACVQQGGSPLHF.

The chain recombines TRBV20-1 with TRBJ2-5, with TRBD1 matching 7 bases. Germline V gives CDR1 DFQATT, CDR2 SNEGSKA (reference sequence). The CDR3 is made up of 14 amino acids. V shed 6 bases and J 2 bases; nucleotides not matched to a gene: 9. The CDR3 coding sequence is TGCAGTGCCCCCCCGGGACAGATACAAGAGACCCAGTACTTC. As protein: CSAPPGQIQETQYF.

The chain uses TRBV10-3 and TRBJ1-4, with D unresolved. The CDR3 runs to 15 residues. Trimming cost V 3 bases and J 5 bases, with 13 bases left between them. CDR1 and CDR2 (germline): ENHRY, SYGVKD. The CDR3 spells CAISDPGVANEKLFF. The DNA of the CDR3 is TGTGCCATCAGTGACCCCGGGGTGGCCAATGAAAAACTGTTTTTT.

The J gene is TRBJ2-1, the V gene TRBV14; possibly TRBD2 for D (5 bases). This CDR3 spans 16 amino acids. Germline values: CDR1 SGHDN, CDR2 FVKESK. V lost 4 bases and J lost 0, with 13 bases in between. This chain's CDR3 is CASSLNVGSSYNEQFF. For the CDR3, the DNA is TGTGCCAGCAGCCTTAACGTTGGGAGCTCCTACAATGAGCAGTTCTTC.